The rows below give T cell receptor beta chains drawn from one sample of a study of blood T cell repertoires in COVID-19. Only in-frame clones appear in the TCRdb table, and some are missing; sequencing was by immunoSEQ multiplex PCR. The sample has 140,000 or so clones; approximately 80% are singletons. Sequencing was done on a sample of peripheral blood. The receptor set was obtained from a man in his 60s with active or convalescent COVID-19. CDR3s include the opening cysteine and the closing phenylalanine or tryptophan. D genes are given only for firm matches. Rows give clone size only sometimes, using once, few, many, or a class for an expanded clone.

CDR3aa: CASSLPTGTTEAFF
CDR3nt: TGTGCCAGCAGCTTACCAACAGGTACTACTGAAGCTTTCTTT
abundance: -
j_gene: TRBJ1-1
d_gene: -
v_gene: TRBV7-9

CDR3aa: CASRHTGDTEAFF
CDR3nt: TGTGCCAGCAGACACACAGGGGACACTGAAGCTTTCTTT
abundance: -
j_gene: TRBJ1-1
d_gene: TRBD1
v_gene: TRBV7-9

CDR3aa: CASSVAPQAGTDTQYF
CDR3nt: TGTGCCAGCAGCGTAGCCCCACAAGCGGGCACAGATACGCAGTATTTT
abundance: -
j_gene: TRBJ2-3
d_gene: -
v_gene: TRBV9

CDR3aa: CASSIRGRVGNTIYF
CDR3nt: TGTGCCAGTAGTATAAGGGGCAGGGTTGGAAACACCATATATTTT
abundance: -
j_gene: TRBJ1-3
d_gene: -
v_gene: TRBV19

CDR3aa: CASSLGGSVEQFF
CDR3nt: TGTGCCAGCAGCTTGGGCGGGAGCGTTGAGCAGTTCTTC
abundance: -
j_gene: TRBJ2-1
d_gene: TRBD2
v_gene: TRBV5-6

CDR3aa: CASGLPQGDYGYTF
CDR3nt: TGTGCTAGTGGTTTGCCGCAGGGGGACTATGGCTACACCTTC
abundance: -
j_gene: TRBJ1-2
d_gene: TRBD1
v_gene: TRBV12-5

CDR3aa: CASSPGQNTGELFF
CDR3nt: TGTGCCAGCTCACCAGGGCAGAACACCGGGGAGCTGTTTTTT
abundance: -
j_gene: TRBJ2-2
d_gene: -
v_gene: TRBV18

CDR3aa: CASSVTSGRADTQYF
CDR3nt: TGTGCCAGTAGTGTGACTAGCGGGAGAGCGGATACGCAGTATTTT
abundance: -
j_gene: TRBJ2-3
d_gene: TRBD2
v_gene: TRBV19

CDR3aa: CASSFFPYPGQGHTGELFF
CDR3nt: TGTGCCAGCAGTTTTTTTCCCTACCCGGGACAGGGCCACACCGGGGAGCTGTTTTTT
abundance: once
j_gene: TRBJ2-2
d_gene: TRBD1
v_gene: TRBV27

CDR3aa: CASSVTGGAYQETQYF
CDR3nt: TGTGCCAGCAGCGTTACCGGCGGGGCGTACCAAGAGACCCAGTACTTC
abundance: -
j_gene: TRBJ2-5
d_gene: -
v_gene: TRBV9

CDR3aa: CASSFVQPNTEAFF
CDR3nt: TGTGCCAGCAGCTTTGTACAGCCGAACACTGAAGCTTTCTTT
abundance: -
j_gene: TRBJ1-1
d_gene: -
v_gene: TRBV7-2